This note documents a single T cell receptor beta chain sequence. What it recognizes is unknown. Nominal health characterized the donors when sampled, though unrecorded immune exposures were likely. This CDR3 region has 14 residues. CDR1 is GTSNPN and CDR2 is SVGIG in the germline V gene (reference sequence). Trimming stripped 2 bases from V and 0 bases from J, with 10 bases between. Primers for the PCR totalled 60 Vbeta and 13 Jbeta. Sequencing used immunoSEQ multiplex PCR; TCRdb keeps in-frame clones, though not all of them. Seen here are roughly 150,000 clones, about 88% observed once, and the top ten hold 2% to 3%. This specimen comes from a study of cytomegalovirus exposure and HLA in healthy donors. Study-wide results and limits: Cytomegalovirus-associated TCR beta chains were listed, numbering some 150. Using the classifier, cytomegalovirus status was reportedly diagnosed with high specificity and sensitivity. The study had only CMV serostatus as immune exposure information.

Sequencing input: PBMCs. The sequence came from a man aged 25 to 45 in good health and CMV-seropositive. The rearrangement joins TRBV30 to TRBJ1-1; no reliable D call. CDR3 sequence reads: CAWSPQPMNTEAFF. The CDR3 DNA follows: TGTGCCTGGAGTCCACAGCCCATGAACACTGAAGCTTTCTTT.